One and the same sample provided the 13 T cell receptor beta chains below, sequenced in a study of cytomegalovirus exposure and HLA in healthy donors. Both 60 Vbeta primers and 13 Jbeta primers went into the PCR. The assay was immunoSEQ multiplex PCR, and TCRdb's table has in-frame clones only and misses some. The repertoire holds 150,000 or so clones, with about three quarters as singletons. The specimen was PBMCs. The source is a man aged 40-55 years in good health and CMV-seropositive.

The count of this clone is one. This chain uses TRBV18 with TRBJ2-5; TRBD2 is a possible D gene (5 bases). Germline V gene data show CDR1 as KGHSH and CDR2 as LQKENI. The V and J ends lost 1 base and 0 bases respectively, with 6 bases between them. This CDR3 spans 14 amino acids. This chain's CDR3 is CASSPLGDQETQYF. CDR3 nucleotide sequence: TGTGCCAGCTCACCACTGGGAGACCAAGAGACCCAGTACTTC.

The chain couples TRBV27 to TRBJ1-4; 7 bases match TRBD1. The CDR3 runs to 14 residues. The V gene's germline CDR1 is MNHEY and CDR2 SMNVEV (reference sequence). With V trimmed by 6 bases and J by 8 bases, 9 bases remained unmatched. Here the CDR3 DNA reads TGTGCCAGCAGCAGCGACAGGGTTGGCGAAAAACTGTTTTTT. Protein: CASSSDRVGEKLFF.

The chain carries TRBV7-8 and TRBJ2-7; D gene ambiguous. Between the trimmed V and J ends, which lost 3 bases and 6 bases, there was a span of 12 bases. There are 13 residues in the CDR3. Germline V gene data show CDR1 as SGHVS and CDR2 as FQNEAQ. The DNA for the CDR3 is TGTGCCAGCAGCTTTCCCTCCTACAGCGAGCAGTACTTC. Its protein product is CASSFPSYSEQYF.

The J gene is TRBJ2-2, the V gene TRBV5-6, with 7 bases identical to TRBD1. The CDR3 contains 15 residues. In germline, CDR1 is SGHDT, CDR2 YYEEEE. V trimming: 5 bases; J trimming: 1 base; junction bases outside the gene matches: 5. CDR3 bases: TGTGCCAGCAGTAGGACAGGAATGAACACCGGGGAGCTGTTTTTT. Translated: CASSRTGMNTGELFF.

The rearrangement links TRBV4-3 to TRBJ1-2; the D is unclear. The ends were cut back, 4 bases at V and 4 bases at J, with 16 bases in the middle. The CDR3 extends over 15 amino acids. The germline gives CDR1 LGHNA, CDR2 YSLEER. This CDR3 is CASSPNSRTVYGYTF. In DNA, the CDR3 is TGCGCCAGCAGCCCGAACAGCCGCACAGTCTATGGCTACACCTTC.

This clone occurred once. The J gene is TRBJ2-3, the V gene TRBV27; D might be TRBD2 (5 bases). Germline CDR1 and CDR2: MNHEY and SMNVEV (reference sequence). V was shortened by 10 bases and J by 2 bases, with 13 bases between the two germline ends. This CDR3 comprises 13 residues. CDR3 residues: CATAGGDTDTQYF. As DNA, the CDR3 is TGTGCCACCGCCGGAGGTGACACAGATACGCAGTATTTT.

The sample holds a few counts of this clone. The V call is TRBV7-2, the J call TRBJ1-2; perhaps TRBD1 as D (5 bases). Germline V gene sequence: CDR1 SGHTA, CDR2 FQGNSA. The CDR3 has 13 residues. Trimming pared 2 bases from V and 6 bases from J, leaving 10 bases between. The CDR3 region is CASSLRGGDGYTF. The CDR3 DNA is TGTGCCAGCAGCTTAAGGGGAGGAGATGGCTACACCTTC.

The chain employs TRBV9 and TRBJ2-2; D possibly corresponds to TRBD2 (6 bases). V lost 6 bases to trimming and J lost 5 bases, with 11 bases between them. The length of the CDR3 is 13 residues. The germline gives CDR1 SGDLS, CDR2 YYNGEE. The CDR3 bases are TGTGCCAGCACCCGTGGGGGGACCGGGGAGCTGTTTTTT. It codes for CASTRGGTGELFF.

The CDR3, as DNA: TGCGCCAGCAGCTTGGGACCCGACAGGTCATGGGCCAACGTCCTGACTTTC. Its protein is CASSLGPDRSWANVLTF. This chain connects TRBV5-1 to TRBJ2-6; a possible D gene is TRBD1 (6 bases). The CDR3 extends over 17 amino acids. With 0 bases removed from V and 5 bases from J, the gap between germline ends came to 15 bases. The germline V gene has CDR1 SGHRS and CDR2 YFSETQ.

This chain joins TRBV30 and TRBJ2-5; 10 bases align to TRBD2. The CDR3 length is 14 residues. V shed 2 bases and J 5 bases; nucleotides not matched to a gene: 5. Germline lookup yields CDR1 GTSNPN and CDR2 SVGIG (reference sequence). CDR3 protein: CAWSWLAGDETQYF. In nucleotides, the CDR3 is TGTGCCTGGAGTTGGCTAGCGGGAGACGAGACCCAGTACTTC.

The J gene is TRBJ1-4, the V gene TRBV6-5; D gene unclear. The CDR3 contains 15 residues. Trimming pared 0 bases from V and 5 bases from J, leaving 10 bases between. The V gene's germline CDR1 is MNHEY and CDR2 SVGAGI. The CDR3 here is CASSYSMTTNEKLFF. Here the CDR3 DNA reads TGTGCCAGCAGTTACTCGATGACTACGAATGAAAAACTGTTTTTT.

Only one count was recorded for this clone. This rearrangement joins TRBV7-2 to TRBJ2-7; D is unresolved. This CDR3 has 13 residues. From germline, CDR1 is SGHTA and CDR2 FQGNSA. The V gene lost 1 base and the J gene lost 4 bases, with 8 bases spanning the gap. CDR3 nucleotides: TGTGCCAGCAGCTTAGGGAGAAGGTACGAGCAGTACTTC. Translating gives CASSLGRRYEQYF.

The rearrangement uses TRBV19 and TRBJ2-1; TRBD2 aligns across 11 bases. The CDR3 has 15 residues. Germline loops: CDR1 LNHDA, CDR2 SQIVND (reference sequence). With 7 bases clipped from V and 3 bases from J, the junction kept 5 bases outside the gene matches. The CDR3 sequence: CASTRLAGIYNEQFF. The CDR3 DNA reads as TGTGCCAGTACACGACTAGCGGGAATCTACAATGAGCAGTTCTTC.